This is a list of T cell receptor beta chains from one sample in a study of quantifying T cell responses using KT2 cells. Via MiXCR, TCRdb re-called the UMI-ligation and nested PCR reads, giving one row per CDR3 protein. This table holds just under 50,000 distinct CDR3 sequences, roughly 10% found once. Sequences were obtained from PBMCs spiked with cells of the T cell clone KT2. The source of these receptors is a human donor. CDR3s include the opening cysteine and the closing phenylalanine or tryptophan. Fields, in order: J gene, CDR3 length, V gene, D gene, clone size, CDR3 protein, CDR3 DNA. A D gene is named only where the DNA matches it firmly. A row's size may be missing; if present it is once, few, many or a size class.

j_call: TRBJ1-5; cdr3_length: 16; v_call: TRBV4-2; d_call: TRBD1; clone_size: NA; cdr3_aa: CASSRFTGASNQPQHF; cdr3_nt: TGTGCCAGCAGCCGATTCACAGGGGCGAGCAATCAGCCCCAGCATTTT
j_call: TRBJ2-3; cdr3_length: 13; v_call: TRBV9; d_call: NA; clone_size: many; cdr3_aa: CASSGEVVDTQYF; cdr3_nt: TGTGCCAGCAGCGGGGAGGTGGTAGATACGCAGTATTTT
j_call: TRBJ2-3; cdr3_length: 16; v_call: TRBV14; d_call: NA; clone_size: NA; cdr3_aa: CASSQLGRFSTDTQYF; cdr3_nt: TGTGCCAGCAGCCAGCTCGGACGTTTCTCCACAGATACGCAGTATTTT
j_call: TRBJ1-1; cdr3_length: 13; v_call: TRBV30; d_call: TRBD1; clone_size: few; cdr3_aa: CAWGTGLDTEAFF; cdr3_nt: TGTGCCTGGGGGACAGGGTTGGACACTGAAGCTTTCTTT
j_call: TRBJ2-3; cdr3_length: 16; v_call: TRBV4-3; d_call: TRBD1; clone_size: few; cdr3_aa: CASSLGGQGYTDTQYF; cdr3_nt: TGCGCCAGCAGCCTGGGGGGACAGGGTTACACAGATACGCAGTATTTT
j_call: TRBJ2-1; cdr3_length: 16; v_call: TRBV5-1; d_call: TRBD2; clone_size: few; cdr3_aa: CASSFYSGYWEGEQFF; cdr3_nt: TGCGCCAGCAGCTTCTATAGCGGTTATTGGGAGGGTGAGCAGTTCTTC
j_call: TRBJ2-1; cdr3_length: 16; v_call: TRBV3-1; d_call: TRBD2; clone_size: few; cdr3_aa: CASTQDRLAGVYEQFF; cdr3_nt: TGTGCCAGCACCCAAGATAGATTAGCGGGAGTCTATGAGCAGTTCTTC
j_call: TRBJ2-1; cdr3_length: 14; v_call: TRBV20-1; d_call: NA; clone_size: few; cdr3_aa: CSASRGGSYNEQFF; cdr3_nt: TGCAGTGCTAGCCGGGGTGGTTCCTACAATGAGCAGTTCTTC
j_call: TRBJ2-7; cdr3_length: 14; v_call: TRBV3-1; d_call: NA; clone_size: few; cdr3_aa: CASSQDLDDDEQYF; cdr3_nt: TGTGCCAGCAGCCAAGATCTGGATGATGACGAGCAGTACTTC
j_call: TRBJ1-5; cdr3_length: 13; v_call: TRBV6-1; d_call: NA; clone_size: many; cdr3_aa: CASSLERAQPQHF; cdr3_nt: TGTGCCAGCAGTTTGGAGCGGGCCCAGCCCCAGCATTTT
j_call: TRBJ1-2; cdr3_length: 14; v_call: TRBV11-2; d_call: NA; clone_size: many; cdr3_aa: CASSLGGDLHGYTF; cdr3_nt: TGTGCCAGCAGCTTAGGAGGGGACCTCCATGGCTACACCTTC
j_call: TRBJ2-5; cdr3_length: 14; v_call: TRBV5-5; d_call: NA; clone_size: NA; cdr3_aa: CASTLQGLQETQYF; cdr3_nt: TGTGCCAGCACTCTACAGGGCCTACAAGAGACCCAGTACTTC
j_call: TRBJ2-2; cdr3_length: 16; v_call: TRBV20-1; d_call: TRBD2; clone_size: medium-sized; cdr3_aa: CSARAPRGGDTGELFF; cdr3_nt: TGCAGTGCTAGAGCACCCCGGGGGGGCGACACCGGGGAGCTGTTTTTT
j_call: TRBJ2-7; cdr3_length: 14; v_call: TRBV5-1; d_call: NA; clone_size: NA; cdr3_aa: CASSLAWGRDEQYF; cdr3_nt: TGCGCCAGCAGCTTGGCCTGGGGTCGCGACGAGCAGTACTTC
j_call: TRBJ1-1; cdr3_length: 14; v_call: TRBV4-2; d_call: NA; clone_size: few; cdr3_aa: CASSPILRAPEAFF; cdr3_nt: TGTGCCAGCAGCCCCATCTTGAGGGCGCCTGAAGCTTTCTTT
j_call: TRBJ2-6; cdr3_length: 15; v_call: TRBV5-1; d_call: NA; clone_size: many; cdr3_aa: CASSLAASGANVLTF; cdr3_nt: TGCGCCAGCAGCTTGGCAGCCTCTGGGGCCAACGTCCTGACTTTC
j_call: TRBJ2-3; cdr3_length: 14; v_call: TRBV29-1; d_call: NA; clone_size: NA; cdr3_aa: CSVEAAPASDTQYF; cdr3_nt: TGCAGCGTTGAAGCGGCTCCCGCGTCAGATACGCAGTATTTT
j_call: TRBJ2-3; cdr3_length: 11; v_call: TRBV20-1; d_call: NA; clone_size: many; cdr3_aa: CSASPSRLQYF; cdr3_nt: TGCAGTGCTAGCCCAAGCCGGCTGCAGTATTTT
j_call: TRBJ2-7; cdr3_length: 16; v_call: TRBV5-6; d_call: NA; clone_size: NA; cdr3_aa: CASSWGHWDSTYEQYF; cdr3_nt: TGTGCCAGCAGCTGGGGGCATTGGGACTCGACCTACGAGCAGTACTTC
j_call: TRBJ2-2; cdr3_length: 16; v_call: TRBV7-3; d_call: NA; clone_size: few; cdr3_aa: CASSLNDRNMGGELFF; cdr3_nt: TGTGCCAGCAGCTTAAACGACAGAAACATGGGGGGGGAGCTGTTTTTT
j_call: TRBJ1-3; cdr3_length: 14; v_call: TRBV5-5; d_call: NA; clone_size: few; cdr3_aa: CASSVGESGNTIYF; cdr3_nt: TGTGCCAGCAGCGTGGGGGAGTCAGGAAACACCATATATTTT
j_call: TRBJ1-5; cdr3_length: 17; v_call: TRBV6-2/TRBV6-3; d_call: NA; clone_size: NA; cdr3_aa: CASSSSSGGGGNQPQHF; cdr3_nt: TGTGCCAGCAGTTCCAGTAGTGGGGGTGGTGGCAATCAGCCCCAGCATTTT
j_call: TRBJ2-3; cdr3_length: 12; v_call: TRBV3-1; d_call: NA; clone_size: NA; cdr3_aa: CASSQESDTQYF; cdr3_nt: TGTGCCAGCAGCCAAGAGTCAGATACGCAGTATTTT
j_call: TRBJ2-1; cdr3_length: 14; v_call: TRBV20-1; d_call: TRBD2; clone_size: NA; cdr3_aa: CSAWGLADFNEQFF; cdr3_nt: TGCAGTGCGTGGGGACTAGCGGACTTTAATGAGCAGTTCTTC
j_call: TRBJ1-2; cdr3_length: 16; v_call: TRBV11-2; d_call: TRBD1; clone_size: few; cdr3_aa: CASNPGTGTRGSGYTF; cdr3_nt: TGTGCCAGCAACCCCGGGACAGGCACGCGGGGGAGTGGCTACACCTTC
j_call: TRBJ2-1; cdr3_length: 16; v_call: TRBV23-1; d_call: TRBD2; clone_size: few; cdr3_aa: CASSQKRGSSYNEQFF; cdr3_nt: TGCGCCAGCAGTCAAAAACGCGGGAGTAGCTACAATGAGCAGTTCTTC
j_call: TRBJ2-5; cdr3_length: 15; v_call: TRBV12-3/TRBV12-4; d_call: NA; clone_size: NA; cdr3_aa: CASSLFGSGEETQYF; cdr3_nt: TGTGCCAGCAGTTTGTTCGGAAGTGGGGAAGAGACCCAGTACTTC
j_call: TRBJ2-1; cdr3_length: 14; v_call: TRBV21-1; d_call: NA; clone_size: NA; cdr3_aa: CASVGITIHNEQFF; cdr3_nt: TGTGCCAGCGTGGGGATAACTATTCACAATGAGCAGTTCTTC
j_call: TRBJ2-1; cdr3_length: 14; v_call: TRBV12-3/TRBV12-4; d_call: NA; clone_size: NA; cdr3_aa: CASSLSGSSGEQFF; cdr3_nt: TGTGCCAGCAGTTTAAGCGGGTCCTCGGGTGAGCAGTTCTTC
j_call: TRBJ1-1; cdr3_length: 14; v_call: TRBV12-3/TRBV12-4; d_call: NA; clone_size: NA; cdr3_aa: CASSVGWGGTEAFF; cdr3_nt: TGTGCCAGCAGTGTCGGCTGGGGGGGCACTGAAGCTTTCTTT
j_call: TRBJ1-1; cdr3_length: 14; v_call: TRBV10-3; d_call: TRBD1; clone_size: many; cdr3_aa: CAIKGTGGNTEAFF; cdr3_nt: TGTGCCATCAAAGGGACAGGGGGGAACACTGAAGCTTTCTTT
j_call: TRBJ2-3; cdr3_length: 13; v_call: TRBV29-1; d_call: NA; clone_size: few; cdr3_aa: CSVGMRLSDTQYF; cdr3_nt: TGCAGCGTTGGAATGCGACTCTCAGATACGCAGTATTTT
j_call: TRBJ1-6; cdr3_length: 13; v_call: TRBV30; d_call: NA; clone_size: few; cdr3_aa: CAWSIAVNSPLHF; cdr3_nt: TGTGCCTGGAGTATAGCGGTTAATTCACCCCTCCACTTT